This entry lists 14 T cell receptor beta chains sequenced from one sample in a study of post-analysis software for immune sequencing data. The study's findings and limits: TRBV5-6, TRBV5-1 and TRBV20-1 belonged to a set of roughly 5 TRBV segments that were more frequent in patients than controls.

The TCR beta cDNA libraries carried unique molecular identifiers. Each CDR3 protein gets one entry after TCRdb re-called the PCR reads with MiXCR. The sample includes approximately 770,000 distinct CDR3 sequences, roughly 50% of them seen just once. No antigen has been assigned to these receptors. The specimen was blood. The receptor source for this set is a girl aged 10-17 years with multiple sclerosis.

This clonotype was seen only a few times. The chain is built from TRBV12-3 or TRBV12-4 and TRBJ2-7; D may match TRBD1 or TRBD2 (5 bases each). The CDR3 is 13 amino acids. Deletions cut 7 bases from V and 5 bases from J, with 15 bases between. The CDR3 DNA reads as TGTGCCAGCACACCAGGGACCTGGGACGAGCAGTACTTC. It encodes CASTPGTWDEQYF.

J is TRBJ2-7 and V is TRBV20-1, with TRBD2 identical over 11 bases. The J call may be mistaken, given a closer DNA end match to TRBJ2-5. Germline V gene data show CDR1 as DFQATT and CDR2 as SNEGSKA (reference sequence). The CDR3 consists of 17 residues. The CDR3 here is CSAKDSGRASWQETQYF. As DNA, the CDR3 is TGCAGTGCGAAAGATAGCGGGAGGGCCTCGTGGCAAGAGACCCAGTACTTC.

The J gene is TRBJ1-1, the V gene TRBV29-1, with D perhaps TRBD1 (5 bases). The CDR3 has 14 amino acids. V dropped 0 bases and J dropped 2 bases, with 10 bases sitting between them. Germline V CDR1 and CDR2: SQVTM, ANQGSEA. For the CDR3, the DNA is TGCAGCGTTGAAGATACGGGGGGAAACACTGAAGCTTTCTTT. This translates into CSVEDTGGNTEAFF.

The CDR3 DNA sequence: TGTGCCAGCAGGATTCGGGGGCGGACAGATACGCAGTATTTT. This gives the protein CASRIRGRTDTQYF. The rearrangement joins TRBV7-8 to TRBJ2-3; the D call may be TRBD1 or TRBD2 (6 bases each). Trimming cost V 6 bases and J 3 bases, with 13 bases left between them. CDR3 size: 14 residues. Germline lookup yields CDR1 SGHVS and CDR2 FQNEAQ. The entire variable domain, with the rest obtained from reference TRBV7-8 and TRBJ2-3, is as follows: GAGVSQSPRYKVAKRGQDVALRCDPISGHVSLFWYQQALGQGPEFLTYFQNEAQLDKSGLPSDRFFAERPEGSVSTLKIQRTQQEDSAVYLCASRIRGRTDTQYFGPGTRLTVL.

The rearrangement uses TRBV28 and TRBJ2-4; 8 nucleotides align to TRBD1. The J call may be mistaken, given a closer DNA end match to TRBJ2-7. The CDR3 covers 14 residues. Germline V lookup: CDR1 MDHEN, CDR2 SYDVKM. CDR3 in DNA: TGTGCCAGCAGTCCTCGACAGGGGTACAACGAGCAGTACTTC. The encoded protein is CASSPRQGYNEQYF.

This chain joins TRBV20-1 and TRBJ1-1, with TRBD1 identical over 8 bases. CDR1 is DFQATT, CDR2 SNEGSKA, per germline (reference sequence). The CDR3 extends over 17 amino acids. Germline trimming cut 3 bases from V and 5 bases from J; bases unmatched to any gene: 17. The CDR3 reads CSARPPTSRGRFTEAFF. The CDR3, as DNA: TGCAGTGCTAGGCCTCCAACCTCCAGGGGGCGATTTACTGAAGCTTTCTTT.

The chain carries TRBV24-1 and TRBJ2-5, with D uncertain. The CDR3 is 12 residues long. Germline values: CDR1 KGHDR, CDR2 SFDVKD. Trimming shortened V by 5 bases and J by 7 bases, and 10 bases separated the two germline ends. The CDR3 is CATSASLGTQYF. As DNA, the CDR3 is TGTGCCACCAGTGCCTCGCTCGGGACCCAGTACTTC.

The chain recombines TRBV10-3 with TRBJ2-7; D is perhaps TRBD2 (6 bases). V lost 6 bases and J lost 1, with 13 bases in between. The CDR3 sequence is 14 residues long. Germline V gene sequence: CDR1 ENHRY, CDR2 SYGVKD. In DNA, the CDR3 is TGTGCCATCAGCCCTCTTGGGAGGTCCTACGAGCAGTACTTC. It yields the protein CAISPLGRSYEQYF.

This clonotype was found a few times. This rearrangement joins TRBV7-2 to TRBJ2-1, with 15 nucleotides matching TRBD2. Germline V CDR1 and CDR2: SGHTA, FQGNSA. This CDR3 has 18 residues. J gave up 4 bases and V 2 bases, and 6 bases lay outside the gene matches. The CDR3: CASSLTRTSGRVYNEQFF. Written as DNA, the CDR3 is TGTGCCAGCAGCTTAACCCGGACTAGCGGGAGGGTATACAATGAGCAGTTCTTC.

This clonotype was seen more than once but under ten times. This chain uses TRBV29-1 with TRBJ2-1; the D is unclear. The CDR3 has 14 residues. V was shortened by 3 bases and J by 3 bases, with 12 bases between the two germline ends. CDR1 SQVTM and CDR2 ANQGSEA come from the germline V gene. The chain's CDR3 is CSVDGSTRYNEQFF. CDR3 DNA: TGCAGCGTTGATGGGTCCACTCGCTACAATGAGCAGTTCTTC.

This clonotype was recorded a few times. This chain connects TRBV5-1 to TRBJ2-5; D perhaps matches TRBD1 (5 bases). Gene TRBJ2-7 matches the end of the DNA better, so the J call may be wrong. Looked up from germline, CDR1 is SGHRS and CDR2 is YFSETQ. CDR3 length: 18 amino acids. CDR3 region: CASSKKVGPGHSVYEQYF. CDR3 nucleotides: TGCGCCAGCAGCAAAAAGGTTGGACCCGGACATTCCGTTTACGAGCAGTACTTC.

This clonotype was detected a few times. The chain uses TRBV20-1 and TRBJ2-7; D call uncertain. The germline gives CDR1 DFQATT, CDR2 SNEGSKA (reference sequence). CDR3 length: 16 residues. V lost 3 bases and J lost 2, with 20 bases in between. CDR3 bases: TGCAGTGCTAGTGATGGGGTCAACAAGGTCGCCTACGAGCAGTACTTC. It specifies CSASDGVNKVAYEQYF.

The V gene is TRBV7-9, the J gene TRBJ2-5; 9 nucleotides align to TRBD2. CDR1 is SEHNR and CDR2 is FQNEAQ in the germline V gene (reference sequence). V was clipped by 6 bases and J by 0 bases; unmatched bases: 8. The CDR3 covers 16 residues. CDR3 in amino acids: CASRPKTSGHQETQYF. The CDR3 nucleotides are TGTGCCAGCAGACCAAAGACTAGCGGACACCAAGAGACCCAGTACTTC. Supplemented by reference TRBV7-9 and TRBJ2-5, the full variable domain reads DTGVSQNPRHKITKRGQNVTFRCDPISEHNRLYWYRQTLGQGPEFLTYFQNEAQLEKSRLLSDRFSAERPKGSFSTLEIQRTEQGDSAMYLCASRPKTSGHQETQYFGPGTRLLVL.

Here the CDR3 reads CSAQGTSSYNEQFF. DNA of the CDR3: TGCAGTGCCCAAGGGACTAGCTCCTACAATGAGCAGTTCTTC. The V and J genes are TRBV20-1 and TRBJ2-1; 8 nucleotides match TRBD2. The V gene's germline CDR1 is DFQATT and CDR2 SNEGSKA (reference sequence). The CDR3 has 14 residues. The ends lost 6 bases at V and 0 bases at J; junction bases unmatched: 4.